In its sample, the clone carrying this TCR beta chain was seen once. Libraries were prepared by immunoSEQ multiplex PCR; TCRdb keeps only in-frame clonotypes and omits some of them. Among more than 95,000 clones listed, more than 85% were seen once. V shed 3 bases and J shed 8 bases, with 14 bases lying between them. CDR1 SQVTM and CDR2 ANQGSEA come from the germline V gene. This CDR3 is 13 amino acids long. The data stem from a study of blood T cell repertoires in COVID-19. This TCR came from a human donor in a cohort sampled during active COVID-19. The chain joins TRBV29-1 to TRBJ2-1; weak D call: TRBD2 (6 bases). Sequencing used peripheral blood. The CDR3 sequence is CSVEPGVEDEQFF. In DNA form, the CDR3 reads TGCAGCGTTGAGCCGGGAGTGGAAGATGAGCAGTTCTTC.